Listed here are 27 T cell receptor beta chains from one sample, sequenced in a study of cytomegalovirus exposure and HLA in healthy donors. The study ran its PCR with 60 Vbeta and 13 Jbeta primers. Produced via immunoSEQ multiplex PCR; TCRdb's table is partial and in-frame only. The sample includes around 200,000 clones, over 75% of them seen just once. The specimen was PBMCs. These receptors were collected from a man between 18 and 29 years old in good health and CMV-seronegative.

The chain employs TRBV7-9 and TRBJ1-1; 8 bases align to TRBD1. The J segment lost 8 bases and the V segment lost 5 bases, leaving 19 bases of the junction unmatched. In germline, CDR1 is SEHNR, CDR2 FQNEAQ (reference sequence). CDR3 size: 17 residues. CDR3 coding DNA: TGTGCCAGCAGCCTAGGCCCATCCGGGACAGGCCGGATAGAAGCTTTCTTT. Its protein is CASSLGPSGTGRIEAFF.

This sequence joins TRBV5-4 and TRBJ2-7; D is perhaps TRBD2 (6 bases). Trimming took off 0 bases at V and 6 bases at J, with 13 bases between the two ends. The germline CDR1 and CDR2 sequences are SGHNT and YYREEE (reference sequence). The CDR3 contains 14 residues. This CDR3 reads CASSLDFGGVEQYF. The CDR3 DNA follows: TGTGCCAGCAGCTTGGATTTTGGAGGGGTCGAGCAGTACTTC.

The chain joins TRBV9 to TRBJ2-7; TRBD1 agrees at 9 bases. The CDR3 is made up of 14 amino acids. The V and J ends lost 4 bases and 3 bases, in that order; junction bases with no gene match: 5. Germline V gene data show CDR1 as SGDLS and CDR2 as YYNGEE. The CDR3 DNA reads as TGTGCCAGCAGCCTCGGGACAGGGAACTACGAGCAGTACTTC. Its translation: CASSLGTGNYEQYF.

This rearrangement joins TRBV11-2 to TRBJ1-4; tentatively, D is TRBD1 (6 bases). Trimming shortened V by 1 base and J by 7 bases, and 13 bases separated the two germline ends. Germline V gene sequence: CDR1 SGHAT, CDR2 FQNNGV. This CDR3 is 15 amino acids long. CDR3 DNA: TGTGCCAGCAGCTTAGCCGGGACAAGTATTGAAAAACTGTTTTTT. Translation: CASSLAGTSIEKLFF. Filled out from reference TRBV11-2 and TRBJ1-4, the complete variable domain reads EAGVAQSPRYKIIEKRQSVAFWCNPISGHATLYWYQQILGQGPKLLIQFQNNGVVDDSQLPKDRFSAERLKGVDSTLKIQPAKLEDSAVYLCASSLAGTSIEKLFFGSGTQLSVL.

This chain uses TRBV19 with TRBJ2-7; tentative D call: TRBD2 (5 bases). Trimming removed 4 bases from V and 5 bases from J, with 9 bases in between. The germline CDR1 and CDR2 sequences are LNHDA and SQIVND (reference sequence). The CDR3 is 12 amino acids. The CDR3 spells CASSTYGNEQYF. The CDR3 DNA reads TGTGCCAGTAGTACCTACGGGAACGAGCAGTACTTC.

The chain carries TRBV27 and TRBJ1-6, with D possibly matching TRBD1 (6 bases). Trimming pared 3 bases from V and 6 bases from J, leaving 9 bases between. CDR1 is MNHEY and CDR2 is SMNVEV in the germline V gene (reference sequence). The CDR3 contains 14 residues. The CDR3 DNA reads as TGTGCCAGCAGTTTTACCAGGGGTAATTCACCCCTCCACTTT. As protein: CASSFTRGNSPLHF.

The chain carries TRBV6-1 and TRBJ2-2; 12 positions agree with TRBD1. The J segment lost 4 bases and the V segment lost 4 bases, leaving 7 bases of the junction unmatched. This CDR3 contains 17 residues. Germline-derived CDR1 and CDR2 are MNHNS and SASEGT. CDR3 loop: CASSGRDRGRGTGELFF. CDR3 DNA sequence: TGTGCCAGCAGTGGCCGGGACAGGGGGCGCGGCACCGGGGAGCTGTTTTTT.

The V gene is TRBV19, the J gene TRBJ2-3; 8 bases map to TRBD2. This CDR3 region has 16 residues. Germline values: CDR1 LNHDA, CDR2 SQIVND (reference sequence). V trimming: 7 bases; J trimming: 0 bases; junction bases outside the gene matches: 9. CDR3 amino acids: CASTIGAGVSTDTQYF. The CDR3 bases are TGTGCCAGTACAATAGGAGCGGGAGTTAGCACAGATACGCAGTATTTT.

The chain employs TRBV18 and TRBJ2-7; 9 positions agree with TRBD1. The germline V gene encodes CDR1 KGHSH and CDR2 LQKENI. The CDR3 covers 14 residues. The junction had 2 bases not matched to a gene; V was cut back by 3 bases and J by 2 bases. The CDR3 DNA reads TGTGCCAGCTCACCCCGGGACAGGGCCTACGAGCAGTACTTC. Its translation is CASSPRDRAYEQYF.

CDR3 residues: CASSRDKQETQYF. DNA of the CDR3: TGTGCCAGCAGCCGGGACAAACAAGAGACCCAGTACTTC. The chain employs TRBV6-5 and TRBJ2-5; D possibly corresponds to TRBD1 (6 bases). Looked up from germline, CDR1 is MNHEY and CDR2 is SVGAGI. This CDR3 spans 13 amino acids. Trimming stripped 6 bases from V and 2 bases from J, with 10 bases between.

The J gene is TRBJ2-7, the V gene TRBV5-1; TRBD2 matches at 11 bases. CDR1 SGHRS and CDR2 YFSETQ come from the germline V gene. V dropped 5 bases and J dropped 2; count of bases not matched to a gene: 3. This CDR3 is 14 amino acids long. The CDR3 region has the DNA TGCGCCAGCAGGCCGGGACTAGCGGCCTACGAGCAGTACTTC. Its translation is CASRPGLAAYEQYF.

The rearrangement links TRBV28 to TRBJ2-7; 8 nucleotides agree with TRBD1. The V gene's germline CDR1 is MDHEN and CDR2 SYDVKM. This CDR3 is built from 15 residues. The V and J ends lost 0 bases and 5 bases, in that order; junction bases with no gene match: 6. CDR3 residues: CASSLWGTGQDEQYF. The CDR3 DNA follows: TGTGCCAGCAGTTTATGGGGGACAGGCCAGGACGAGCAGTACTTC.

Points on this clone: This sample also contains other DNA sequences that code for the same CDR3. The chain combines TRBV28 with TRBJ1-4; D is possibly TRBD1 (6 bases). The germline gives CDR1 MDHEN, CDR2 SYDVKM. The V end was cut by 6 bases, the J end by 12 bases, with 20 bases between. This CDR3 region has 14 residues. CDR3 in amino acids: CASRPPAGVLELFF. In nucleotides, the CDR3 is TGTGCCAGCAGGCCCCCGGCAGGGGTTTTAGAACTGTTTTTT. Full variable domain (rest looked up from reference TRBV28 and TRBJ1-4): DVKVTQSSRYLVKRTGEKVFLECVQDMDHENMFWYRQDPGLGLRLIYFSYDVKMKEKGDIPEGYSVSREKKERFSLILESASTNQTSMYLCASRPPAGVLELFFGSGTQLSVL.

This clone was recorded only once. The V and J genes are TRBV7-8 and TRBJ1-1; D is uncertain. V dropped 0 bases and J dropped 1 base, with 6 bases sitting between them. Germline CDR1 reads SGHVS; CDR2 reads FQNEAQ. The CDR3 is 14 amino acids. The CDR3 loop reads CASSLAWANTEAFF. The CDR3 nucleotides read TGTGCCAGCAGCTTAGCGTGGGCGAACACTGAAGCTTTCTTT. Filled out from reference TRBV7-8 and TRBJ1-1, the complete variable domain reads GAGVSQSPRYKVAKRGQDVALRCDPISGHVSLFWYQQALGQGPEFLTYFQNEAQLDKSGLPSDRFFAERPEGSVSTLKIQRTQQEDSAVYLCASSLAWANTEAFFGQGTRLTVV.

The rearrangement uses TRBV9 and TRBJ2-1; D uncertain. Germline CDR1 SGDLS, CDR2 YYNGEE. The CDR3 has 15 amino acids. Trimming pared 4 bases from V and 0 bases from J, leaving 11 bases between. CDR3 in amino acids: CASSPRSSSYNEQFF. CDR3 in DNA: TGTGCCAGCAGCCCGCGGTCGAGCTCCTACAATGAGCAGTTCTTC.

This clone was found a few times. CDR3 DNA sequence: TGTGCCAGCAGCTTAGGACAGGGCGGCGGCACAGATACGCAGTATTTT. Translating it yields CASSLGQGGGTDTQYF. This chain joins TRBV5-8 and TRBJ2-3; TRBD1 agrees at 8 bases. The ends lost 2 bases at V and 1 base at J; junction bases unmatched: 6. The germline V gene has CDR1 SGHTS and CDR2 YDEGEE. CDR3 length equals 16 residues. The full variable domain, in which reference TRBV5-8 and TRBJ2-3 provide the parts outside the CDR3, is EAGVTQSPTHLIKTRGQQATLRCSPISGHTSVYWYQQALGLGLQFLLWYDEGEERNRGNFPPRFSGRQFPNYSSELNVNALELEDSALYLCASSLGQGGGTDTQYFGPGTRLTVL.

The V call is TRBV6-1, the J call TRBJ2-7, with 13 bases matching TRBD2. Per the germline V gene, CDR1 is MNHNS and CDR2 is SASEGT. V gave up 4 bases and J gave up 2 bases; unmatched junction bases: 11. The CDR3 has 18 amino acids. The CDR3 is CASSVYGLAGVGTYEQYF. The CDR3 DNA follows: TGTGCCAGCAGTGTATATGGACTAGCGGGAGTCGGAACCTACGAGCAGTACTTC.

The chain has TRBV7-3 and TRBJ2-5, with TRBD2 identical over 9 bases. Germline V gene sequence: CDR1 SGHTA, CDR2 FQGTGA. The ends lost 2 bases at V and 4 bases at J; junction bases unmatched: 5. The CDR3 has 15 residues. The CDR3 spells CASSLAGGPGETQYF. The CDR3 DNA is TGTGCCAGCAGCTTAGCGGGAGGGCCGGGAGAGACCCAGTACTTC. Drawing the rest from reference TRBV7-3 and TRBJ2-5, the complete variable domain is GAGVSQTPSNKVTEKGKYVELRCDPISGHTALYWYRQSLGQGPEFLIYFQGTGAADDSGLPNDRFFAVRPEGSVSTLKIQRTERGDSAVYLCASSLAGGPGETQYFGPGTRLLVL.

The chain carries TRBV7-9 and TRBJ2-7; 7 nucleotides match TRBD1. CDR1 and CDR2 from the germline V gene are SEHNR and FQNEAQ (reference sequence). The J segment lost 0 bases and the V segment lost 7 bases, leaving 12 bases of the junction unmatched. The CDR3 has 16 amino acids. The CDR3 DNA sequence: TGTGCCAGCAAGCGCCTGGGACAGACCCTCTCCTACGAGCAGTACTTC. Amino acids: CASKRLGQTLSYEQYF. The full variable domain, its missing parts supplied by reference TRBV7-9 and TRBJ2-7, is DTGVSQNPRHKITKRGQNVTFRCDPISEHNRLYWYRQTLGQGPEFLTYFQNEAQLEKSRLLSDRFSAERPKGSFSTLEIQRTEQGDSAMYLCASKRLGQTLSYEQYFGPGTRLTVT.

CDR3 loop: CASSLGQGNEKLFF. DNA for the CDR3: TGTGCCAGCAGCCTAGGACAGGGCAATGAAAAACTGTTTTTT. The chain is built from TRBV5-6 and TRBJ1-4; 8 bases align to TRBD1. This CDR3 comprises 14 residues. The V gene end was trimmed by 4 bases and the J gene end by 5 bases; junction bases not matched to a gene: 4. The germline CDR1 and CDR2 sequences are SGHDT and YYEEEE.

The CDR3 is CASSGVRPSGGAYEQYF. The CDR3 bases are TGTGCCAGCAGTGGTGTGAGGCCTAGCGGGGGGGCCTACGAGCAGTACTTC. This rearrangement joins TRBV2 to TRBJ2-7, with 12 nucleotides matching TRBD2. Germline values: CDR1 SNHLY, CDR2 FYNNEI. Unmatched junction bases numbered 9, after V lost 4 bases and J lost 2 bases. The CDR3 contains 17 residues.

This chain links TRBV19 with TRBJ1-1; D not resolved. The CDR3 has 17 amino acids. Germline V gene sequence: CDR1 LNHDA, CDR2 SQIVND (reference sequence). V lost 8 bases, J lost 0 bases, and 22 bases lay in between. The DNA for the CDR3 is TGTGCCAGTTCTTCTCGGACGCCCGGAGGGATGAACACTGAAGCTTTCTTT. Translated: CASSSRTPGGMNTEAFF.

The genes are TRBV7-9 and TRBJ2-3; D is possibly TRBD2 (6 bases). The CDR3 extends over 18 amino acids. V lost 1 base and J lost 2, with 19 bases in between. Germline V gene data show CDR1 as SEHNR and CDR2 as FQNEAQ (reference sequence). CDR3 sequence reads: CASSLVLADGRYTDTQYF. CDR3 in DNA: TGTGCCAGCAGCTTAGTTCTTGCTGACGGGAGATACACAGATACGCAGTATTTT.

The CDR3 is CASSFHGQGPTYEQYF. CDR3 nucleotide sequence: TGTGCCAGCAGCTTCCACGGACAGGGTCCCACCTACGAGCAGTACTTC. V gene TRBV7-9 combines with J gene TRBJ2-7, with TRBD1 matching over 8 bases. The CDR3 length is 16 residues. The germline gives CDR1 SEHNR, CDR2 FQNEAQ (reference sequence). Trimming removed 3 bases from V and 2 bases from J; junction bases left unmatched: 9.

The CDR3 loop reads CASSLVAFPSPRNATQYF. As DNA, the CDR3 is TGTGCCAGCAGCTTAGTGGCCTTTCCTAGCCCTAGAAACGCTACGCAGTATTTT. The chain uses TRBV7-2 and TRBJ2-3, with a weak D call TRBD2 (5 bases). The CDR3 is made up of 18 amino acids. Germline CDR1 SGHTA, CDR2 FQGNSA. V dropped 1 base and J dropped 8 bases, with 25 bases sitting between them.

The CDR3 DNA reads as TGTGCCAGTAGTATGCTCGGCAGGGGAACGCCCCAGCATTTT. Translating gives CASSMLGRGTPQHF. The rearrangement uses TRBV19 and TRBJ1-5; maybe TRBD1 (6 bases). The germline CDR1 and CDR2 sequences are LNHDA and SQIVND (reference sequence). Trimming removed 3 bases from V and 9 bases from J, with 15 bases in between. This CDR3 is 14 amino acids long.

The chain combines TRBV4-3 with TRBJ2-1; 9 bases are a match to TRBD2. Germline-derived CDR1 and CDR2 are LGHNA and YSLEER. V lost 0 bases and J lost 8; bases outside the gene matches: 8. This CDR3 is 16 amino acids long. The CDR3: CASSQDIAGGVDEQFF. Here the CDR3 DNA reads TGCGCCAGCAGCCAAGATATCGCGGGAGGGGTCGATGAGCAGTTCTTC.